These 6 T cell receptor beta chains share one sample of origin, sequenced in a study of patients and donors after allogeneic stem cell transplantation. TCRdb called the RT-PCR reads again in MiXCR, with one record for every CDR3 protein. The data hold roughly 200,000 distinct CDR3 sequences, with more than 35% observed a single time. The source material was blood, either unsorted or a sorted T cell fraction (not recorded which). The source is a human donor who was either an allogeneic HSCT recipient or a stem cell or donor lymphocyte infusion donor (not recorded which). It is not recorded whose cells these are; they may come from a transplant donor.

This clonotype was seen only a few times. The CDR3 region is CSVVNIGGPEQFF. The CDR3 DNA follows: TGCAGCGTTGTGAATATTGGGGGCCCGGAGCAGTTCTTC. The chain combines TRBV29-1 with TRBJ2-1; weak D call: TRBD1 (6 bases). Trimming pared 4 bases from V and 10 bases from J, leaving 17 bases between. This CDR3 is built from 13 residues. Germline lookup yields CDR1 SQVTM and CDR2 ANQGSEA.

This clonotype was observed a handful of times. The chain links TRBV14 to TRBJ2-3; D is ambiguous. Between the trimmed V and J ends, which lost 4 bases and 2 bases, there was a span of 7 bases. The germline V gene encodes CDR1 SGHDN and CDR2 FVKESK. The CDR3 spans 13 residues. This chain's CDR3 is CASSPSATDTQYF. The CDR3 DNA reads TGTGCCAGCAGCCCCTCTGCCACAGATACGCAGTATTTT.

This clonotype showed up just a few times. As DNA, the CDR3 is TGCAGTGCTACGCGGGACAGGGGTAACTATGGCTACACCTTC. Its protein is CSATRDRGNYGYTF. The chain recombines TRBV20-1 with TRBJ1-2; TRBD1 matches 10 bases. After removal of 4 bases from V and 1 base from J, the junction contained 3 bases not matched to a gene. Germline V gene sequence: CDR1 DFQATT, CDR2 SNEGSKA (reference sequence). There are 14 residues in the CDR3.

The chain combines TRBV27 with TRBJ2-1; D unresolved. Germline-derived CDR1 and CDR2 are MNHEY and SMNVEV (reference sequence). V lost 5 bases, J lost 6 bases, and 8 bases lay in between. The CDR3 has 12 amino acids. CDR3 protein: CASSPLGNEQFF. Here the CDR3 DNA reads TGTGCCAGCAGTCCCCTTGGCAATGAGCAGTTCTTC.

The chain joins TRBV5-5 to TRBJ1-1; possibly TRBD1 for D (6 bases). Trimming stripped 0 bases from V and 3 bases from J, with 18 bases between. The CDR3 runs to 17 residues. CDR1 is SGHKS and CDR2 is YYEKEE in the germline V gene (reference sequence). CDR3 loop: CASSLADQGIRYTEAFF. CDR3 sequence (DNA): TGTGCCAGCAGCTTGGCCGACCAGGGGATAAGGTACACTGAAGCTTTCTTT. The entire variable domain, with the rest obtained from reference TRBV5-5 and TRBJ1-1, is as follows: DAGVTQSPTHLIKTRGQQVTLRCSPISGHKSVSWYQQVLGQGPQFIFQYYEKEERGRGNFPDRFSARQFPNYSSELNVNALLLGDSALYLCASSLADQGIRYTEAFFGQGTRLTVV.

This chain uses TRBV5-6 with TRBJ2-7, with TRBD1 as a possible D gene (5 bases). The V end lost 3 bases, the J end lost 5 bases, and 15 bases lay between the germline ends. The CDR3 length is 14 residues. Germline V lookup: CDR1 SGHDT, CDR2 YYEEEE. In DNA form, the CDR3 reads TGTGCCAGCAGCTCTAGGGCAGGGATCCACGAGCAGTACTTC. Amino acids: CASSSRAGIHEQYF.